This T cell receptor (beta chain) comes out of a study of patients and donors after allogeneic stem cell transplantation. The germline gives CDR1 SGHRS, CDR2 YFSETQ. V dropped 4 bases and J dropped 6; count of bases not matched to a gene: 5. This CDR3 has 15 amino acids. TCRdb reprocessed the RT-PCR reads with MiXCR, giving one entry per CDR3 protein. The sample has over 150,000 distinct CDR3 sequences, 41% seen once. The sample consisted of blood, either unsorted or a sorted T cell fraction (not recorded which). The TCR originated in a human donor who was either an allogeneic HSCT recipient or a stem cell or donor lymphocyte infusion donor (not recorded which). It is not recorded whose cells these are; they may come from a transplant donor. The chain couples TRBV5-1 to TRBJ2-1; 12 bases map to TRBD2. The DNA for the CDR3 is TGCGCCAGCAGCGCGACTAGCGGGGGCTGCAATGAGCAGTTCTTC. This sequence encodes CASSATSGGCNEQFF.